The 5 T cell receptor beta chains reported below all come from one sample, sequenced in a study of blood T cell repertoires in COVID-19 (TCRdb year 2020). Library preparation was by the immunoSEQ multiplex PCR assay. TCRdb took over this immuneACCESS table, retaining in-frame rearrangements with V and J assigned. Such tables are incomplete; in checked studies, under half of the missing clones stem from an unresolved V gene, and the remainder is unexplained. In this sample the table shows approximately 190,000 clones, about 82% of which occur a single time. Jointly, the top ten make up 4.5% to 5.5% of the sample. Sequencing was done on a sample of peripheral blood. These receptors were taken from a woman aged 25 to 39 with acute or convalescent COVID-19.

This chain joins TRBV5-1 and TRBJ2-3; D may be TRBD1 (6 bases). Germline lookup yields CDR1 SGHRS and CDR2 YFSETQ. This CDR3 is built from 16 residues. V was cut by 4 bases and J by 1 base, with 16 bases left in between. The CDR3 DNA follows: TGCGCCAGCAGCCGGACGGGACATCACCGCACAGATACGCAGTATTTT. The encoded protein is CASSRTGHHRTDTQYF. Full variable domain (remainder filled in from reference TRBV5-1 and TRBJ2-3): KAGVTQTPRYLIKTRGQQVTLSCSPISGHRSVSWYQQTPGQGLQFLFEYFSETQRNKGNFPGRFSGRQFSNSRSEMNVSTLELGDSALYLCASSRTGHHRTDTQYFGPGTRLTVL.

The chain employs TRBV7-3 and TRBJ2-2; 9 positions match TRBD1. CDR1 is SGHTA, CDR2 FQGTGA, per germline. CDR3 size: 16 residues. V gave up 5 bases and J gave up 5 bases; unmatched junction bases: 9. In DNA, the CDR3 is TGTGCCAGCAGCCTAAAACAGGGGGCGCTAACCGGGGAGCTGTTTTTT. Its protein is CASSLKQGALTGELFF.

The gene calls are TRBV5-1 and TRBJ2-1; maybe TRBD1 (6 bases). Trimming shortened V by 0 bases and J by 4 bases, and 20 bases separated the two germline ends. The germline CDR1 and CDR2 sequences are SGHRS and YFSETQ. This CDR3 has 18 residues. CDR3 residues: CASSLDAVGAARYNEQFF. CDR3 nucleotides: TGCGCCAGCAGCTTGGACGCTGTGGGGGCCGCGAGGTACAATGAGCAGTTCTTC.

This clone was found a few times. The chain joins TRBV28 to TRBJ2-2; D unclear. Germline values: CDR1 MDHEN, CDR2 SYDVKM. Trimming cost V 4 bases and J 5 bases, with 5 bases left between them. CDR3 length: 12 residues. The CDR3: CASSSFTGELFF. In nucleotides, the CDR3 is TGTGCCAGCAGTTCTTTTACCGGGGAGCTGTTTTTT. Looking up the rest from reference TRBV28 and TRBJ2-2 gives the full variable domain: DVKVTQSSRYLVKRTGEKVFLECVQDMDHENMFWYRQDPGLGLRLIYFSYDVKMKEKGDIPEGYSVSREKKERFSLILESASTNQTSMYLCASSSFTGELFFGEGSRLTVL.

The chain carries TRBV18 and TRBJ1-5, with D perhaps matching TRBD1 (6 bases). The CDR3 is 16 residues long. The germline gives CDR1 KGHSH, CDR2 LQKENI. Between the trimmed V and J ends, which lost 3 bases and 2 bases, there was a span of 14 bases. CDR3 in DNA: TGTGCCAGCTCACCGAGGGGGACCACGGGCAATCAGCCCCAGCATTTT. Encoded protein: CASSPRGTTGNQPQHF.